Presented here are 29 T cell receptor beta chains from one specimen sequenced in a study of T-cell reconstitution after alpha-beta-depleted transplantation in children. Library preparation (for TCRbeta) was performed with unique molecular identifiers. MiXCR, applied by TCRdb to the PCR reads, yields one record per CDR3 protein. Counted here are about 340,000 distinct CDR3 sequences, roughly 14% occurring once; the ten biggest clones make up roughly 4.3%. Sequencing was performed on PBMCs, taken from the stem cell graft. These receptors all stem from a human donor who donated a stem cell graft to a child with Fanconi anemia.

The chain combines TRBV20-1 with TRBJ1-2; D is unclear. Trimming removed 7 bases from V and 0 bases from J, with 12 bases in between. The CDR3 extends over 13 amino acids. CDR1 is DFQATT, CDR2 SNEGSKA, per germline (reference sequence). This chain's CDR3 is CSELEGANYGYTF. The CDR3 nucleotides read TGCAGTGAGTTGGAGGGTGCTAACTATGGCTACACCTTC.

The V gene is TRBV4-2, the J gene TRBJ2-3, with TRBD1 identical over 9 bases. V dropped 8 bases and J dropped 2; count of bases not matched to a gene: 11. The CDR3 covers 16 residues. Per the germline V gene, CDR1 is LGHNA and CDR2 is YNFKEQ. The CDR3 is CASGPGGQGYTDTQYF. Written as DNA, the CDR3 is TGTGCCAGCGGCCCGGGGGGACAGGGATACACAGATACGCAGTATTTT.

The chain recombines TRBV11-1 with TRBJ2-7; D gene ambiguous. The germline V gene has CDR1 SGHAT and CDR2 FQDESV (reference sequence). The CDR3 contains 13 residues. V lost 4 bases, J lost 6 bases, and 13 bases lay in between. CDR3 sequence reads: CASSSRIGGEQYV. DNA for the CDR3: TGTGCCAGCAGCTCACGCATAGGCGGCGAGCAGTACGTC.

In this sample, this clonotype turned up a few times. J is TRBJ1-1 and V is TRBV4-2; D not certain. Germline CDR1 LGHNA, CDR2 YNFKEQ. The CDR3 contains 15 residues. Trimming stripped 4 bases from V and 0 bases from J, with 12 bases between. CDR3: CASSPPSTLNTEAFF. CDR3 nucleotide sequence: TGTGCCAGCAGCCCTCCATCCACGCTGAACACTGAAGCTTTCTTT.

This clonotype has at least ten counts. The CDR3 sequence is CASKAGNSEQFF. CDR3 nucleotide sequence: TGCGCCAGCAAGGCAGGTAATAGTGAGCAGTTCTTC. The chain joins TRBV5-1 to TRBJ2-1; D is undetermined. The CDR3 consists of 12 residues. The germline V gene has CDR1 SGHRS and CDR2 YFSETQ. Between the trimmed V and J ends, which lost 6 bases and 9 bases, there was a span of 13 bases.

The chain couples TRBV11-2 to TRBJ1-1; D is perhaps TRBD1 (6 bases). CDR3 length equals 16 residues. V lost 2 bases, J lost 0 bases, and 13 bases lay in between. Germline loops: CDR1 SGHAT, CDR2 FQNNGV. CDR3 protein: CASSLFLGQMNTEAFF. CDR3 DNA: TGTGCCAGCAGCTTATTTTTAGGACAGATGAACACTGAAGCTTTCTTT.

The chain combines TRBV6-6 with TRBJ2-5; D is uncertain. This CDR3 spans 13 amino acids. Trimming left V 2 bases short and J 3 bases short, with 7 bases between. Per germline, CDR1 MNHNY and CDR2 SVGAGI (reference sequence). CDR3: CASSYGIKETQYF. CDR3 nucleotides: TGTGCCAGCAGTTACGGGATAAAAGAGACCCAGTACTTC.

The chain carries TRBV6-1 and TRBJ2-5; 7 bases map to TRBD1. The CDR3 covers 13 residues. Germline V lookup: CDR1 MNHNS, CDR2 SASEGT. V was pared by 6 bases and J by 1 base, with 2 bases of the junction left unmatched. The CDR3 region has the DNA TGTGCCAGCAGGGACAGGCTCCAAGAGACCCAGTACTTC. Translated, it gives CASRDRLQETQYF.

This clonotype was detected only a few times. The V gene is TRBV3-1, the J gene TRBJ2-3, with a possible D match to TRBD1 (5 bases). V lost 4 bases and J lost 3, with 8 bases in between. The CDR3 totals 13 residues. The germline CDR1 and CDR2 sequences are LGHDT and YNNKEL (reference sequence). CDR3 residues: CASSLRETDTQYF. The CDR3 coding sequence is TGTGCCAGCAGCCTCAGGGAAACAGATACGCAGTATTTT.

V is TRBV19 and J is TRBJ1-1; 9 nucleotides match TRBD1. The CDR3 is made up of 16 amino acids. V gave up 5 bases and J gave up 1 base; unmatched junction bases: 8. CDR1 LNHDA and CDR2 SQIVND come from the germline V gene (reference sequence). In DNA, the CDR3 is TGTGCCAGTAGTTATTGGGACAGGGATAGGAACACTGAAGCTTTCTTT. Protein: CASSYWDRDRNTEAFF.

This clonotype was observed a handful of times. The V gene is TRBV11-2, the J gene TRBJ1-3; D gene unclear. The germline V and J ends were trimmed by 1 base and 5 bases, with 12 bases remaining between them. This CDR3 has 15 amino acids. Per germline, CDR1 SGHAT and CDR2 FQNNGV. The CDR3 region is CASSLGEATRNTIYF. CDR3 sequence (DNA): TGTGCCAGCAGCTTAGGAGAGGCGACACGAAACACCATATATTTT.

This clonotype was seen ten or more times. The rearrangement uses TRBV6-5 and TRBJ2-1; 7 bases align to TRBD1. This CDR3 is 15 amino acids long. CDR1 and CDR2 (germline): MNHEY, SVGAGI. V was clipped by 0 bases and J by 8 bases; unmatched bases: 7. CDR3 region: CASSYSINRGYEQFF. The CDR3 coding sequence is TGTGCCAGCAGTTACTCGATCAACAGGGGATATGAGCAGTTCTTC.

The rearrangement links TRBV28 to TRBJ1-5, with D possibly TRBD1 on 6 matching bases. The germline V and J ends were trimmed by 4 bases and 1 base, with 14 bases remaining between them. Germline values: CDR1 MDHEN, CDR2 SYDVKM. This CDR3 is built from 16 residues. The CDR3 reads CASSYTRGLSNQPQHF. The CDR3 coding sequence is TGTGCCAGCAGTTATACCAGGGGATTGAGCAATCAGCCCCAGCATTTT. The full variable domain, with the rest looked up from reference TRBV28 and TRBJ1-5, is DVKVTQSSRYLVKRTGEKVFLECVQDMDHENMFWYRQDPGLGLRLIYFSYDVKMKEKGDIPEGYSVSREKKERFSLILESASTNQTSMYLCASSYTRGLSNQPQHFGDGTRLSIL.

The table lists this clonotype with many counts. The J gene is TRBJ1-1, the V gene TRBV7-9; TRBD1 aligns across 7 bases. CDR1 and CDR2 from the germline V gene are SEHNR and FQNEAQ (reference sequence). The CDR3 totals 16 residues. After removal of 5 bases from V and 6 bases from J, the junction contained 15 bases not matched to a gene. The CDR3 sequence: CASSLGQSFYLAEAFF. Written as DNA, the CDR3 is TGTGCCAGCAGCCTGGGACAGAGTTTTTACCTCGCTGAAGCTTTCTTT.

This clonotype was recorded a few times. The chain employs TRBV18 and TRBJ2-3, with 10 positions matching TRBD2. Looked up from germline, CDR1 is KGHSH and CDR2 is LQKENI. V shed 1 base, J shed 4 bases, and the junction held 8 bases outside the gene matches. The CDR3 extends over 17 amino acids. The CDR3 sequence: CASSPRTSGALPDTQYF. CDR3 nucleotide sequence: TGTGCCAGCTCACCACGGACTAGCGGAGCCCTTCCAGATACGCAGTATTTT.

This chain links TRBV27 with TRBJ2-5, with a tentative D call TRBD1 (5 bases). The CDR3 consists of 14 residues. Per the germline V gene, CDR1 is MNHEY and CDR2 is SMNVEV (reference sequence). The V gene lost 5 bases and the J gene lost 0 bases, with 10 bases spanning the gap. CDR3 in amino acids: CASSPTAYQETQYF. The CDR3 DNA reads TGTGCCAGCAGTCCGACAGCTTACCAAGAGACCCAGTACTTC.

This chain joins TRBV14 and TRBJ2-1; D gene ambiguous. V was trimmed by 4 bases and J by 9 bases, leaving 10 bases between them. Germline CDR1 is SGHDN and CDR2 is FVKESK. The CDR3 is 12 residues long. DNA for the CDR3: TGTGCCAGCAGCCCATATAAGGCTGAGCAGTTCTTC. It codes for CASSPYKAEQFF.

At least ten counts were recorded for this clonotype. The chain couples TRBV5-5 to TRBJ2-1; D may be TRBD1 or TRBD2 (5 bases each). Trimming took 0 bases from V and 7 from J, leaving 11 bases between them. Germline V lookup: CDR1 SGHKS, CDR2 YYEKEE (reference sequence). The CDR3 spans 14 residues. The CDR3 DNA is TGTGCCAGCAGCTTGGTCCCGGGACCTAATGAGCAGTTCTTC. As protein: CASSLVPGPNEQFF.

This clonotype was observed many times. This chain uses TRBV5-1 with TRBJ2-5; D is uncertain. V lost 2 bases to trimming and J lost 5 bases, with 10 bases between them. Germline V gene sequence: CDR1 SGHRS, CDR2 YFSETQ. CDR3 size: 13 residues. The CDR3 here is CASSFAQMETQYF. The CDR3 region has the DNA TGCGCCAGCAGCTTTGCGCAGATGGAGACCCAGTACTTC.

The genes are TRBV12-3 or TRBV12-4 and TRBJ1-5; D perhaps matches TRBD1 (6 bases). CDR3 length: 18 residues. V lost 5 bases, J lost 2 bases, and 22 bases lay in between. The CDR3 DNA is TGTGCCAGCAGTAGTTGGATAGGGGCACAGGGCGGCAATCAGCCCCAGCATTTT. Translating gives CASSSWIGAQGGNQPQHF.

V and J are TRBV12-3 or TRBV12-4 and TRBJ1-5; maybe TRBD1 (6 bases). Deletions cut 6 bases from V and 5 bases from J, with 8 bases between. The CDR3 consists of 12 residues. This CDR3 reads CASRSGDQPQHF. CDR3 nucleotides: TGTGCCAGCAGGTCAGGGGATCAGCCCCAGCATTTT.

This clonotype was seen many times. This chain links TRBV6-5 with TRBJ2-3; D perhaps matches TRBD1 (6 bases). Germline CDR1 MNHEY, CDR2 SVGAGI. V shed 4 bases and J shed 6 bases, with 14 bases lying between them. The CDR3 is made up of 14 amino acids. The CDR3 spells CASSSYRAEDTQYF. DNA of the CDR3: TGTGCCAGCAGTTCTTACAGGGCAGAGGATACGCAGTATTTT.

The gene calls are TRBV7-6 and TRBJ2-5; 9 nucleotides align to TRBD2. The CDR3 spans 16 residues. Trimming cost V 5 bases and J 4 bases; bases outside gene matches: 11. Germline loops: CDR1 SGHVS, CDR2 FNYEAQ. The DNA for the CDR3 is TGTGCCAGCAGCAAAACTAGCGGGCCCCGGTCAGAGACCCAGTACTTC. Translating gives CASSKTSGPRSETQYF.

This clonotype has a handful of counts. The V and J genes are TRBV5-6 and TRBJ2-5; TRBD2 matches 7 bases. The CDR3 has 17 amino acids. CDR1 and CDR2 (germline): SGHDT, YYEEEE. The V segment lost 2 bases and the J segment 1 base; nucleotides outside the gene matches: 11. CDR3: CASSFQARGLAQETQYF. CDR3 DNA: TGTGCCAGCAGCTTTCAGGCGCGGGGGTTGGCCCAAGAGACCCAGTACTTC.

This clonotype has a handful of counts. V usage is TRBV12-3 or TRBV12-4 and J usage is TRBJ1-2; D is perhaps TRBD1 (6 bases). Trimming pared 5 bases from V and 4 bases from J, leaving 11 bases between. The CDR3 has 13 amino acids. The CDR3 DNA is TGTGCCAGCAGTCTCGAGGACAGCTATGGCTACACCTTC. This gives the protein CASSLEDSYGYTF.

V and J are TRBV7-8 and TRBJ1-1, with D hard to call. V was clipped by 2 bases and J by 9 bases, with 19 bases between them. Germline assignment: CDR1 SGHVS and CDR2 FQNEAQ. The CDR3 runs 15 residues. DNA of the CDR3: TGTGCCAGCAGCTTAAACCCCCAGGCCTCGCGTAAAGCTTTCTTT. It translates to CASSLNPQASRKAFF.

The rearrangement links TRBV4-3 to TRBJ2-3; D perhaps matches TRBD2 (5 bases). Trimming cost V 4 bases and J 6 bases, with 23 bases left between them. CDR1 LGHNA and CDR2 YSLEER come from the germline V gene. There are 17 residues in the CDR3. The CDR3, as DNA: TGCGCCAGCAGCCCCAGCTGGATCGGGGTCAGTGGGGATACGCAGTATTTT. This sequence encodes CASSPSWIGVSGDTQYF.

This clonotype was seen ten or more times. This chain links TRBV13 with TRBJ2-3, with no clear D. This CDR3 comprises 14 residues. CDR1 and CDR2 (germline): PRHDT, FYEKMQ (reference sequence). V lost 8 bases to trimming and J lost 3 bases, with 15 bases between them. The CDR3 here is CASSAGSRTDTQYF. The CDR3 DNA sequence: TGTGCCAGCTCGGCAGGTTCACGGACAGATACGCAGTATTTT.

This chain uses TRBV6-1 with TRBJ1-5; D is undetermined. V lost 11 bases, J lost 2 bases, and 13 bases lay in between. Germline assignment: CDR1 MNHNS and CDR2 SASEGT. The CDR3 is 13 residues long. CDR3 amino acids: CAAADWGNQPQHF. In nucleotides, the CDR3 is TGTGCCGCCGCGGATTGGGGCAATCAGCCCCAGCATTTT.